This is a list of T cell receptor beta chains from one sample in a study of CD8+ T cells in alopecia areata. Some clones are missing from TCRdb's copy, which holds only in-frame ones; the method was immunoSEQ multiplex PCR. The sample lists about 150,000 clones, 55% to 75% occurring once. The material sequenced was CD4+ T cells sorted from blood, taken at week 4, from a patient treated with tofacitinib. The source of these receptors is a human donor with alopecia areata. CDR3s include the opening cysteine and the closing phenylalanine or tryptophan. The order of the fields is CDR3 length, J gene, clone size, D gene, V gene, CDR3 DNA, CDR3 protein. A D gene is named only where the DNA matches it firmly. A row's size may be missing; if present it is once, few, many or a size class.

12 | TRBJ1-4 | . | . | TRBV30 | TGTGCCTGGGGTCCTATGGGTATGCAACTGTTTTTT | CAWGPMGMQLFF
15 | TRBJ2-3 | . | TRBD2 | TRBV5-1 | TGCGCCAGCGCCACTAGCGGGGGCCTCACAGATACGCAGTATTTT | CASATSGGLTDTQYF
13 | TRBJ1-5 | . | . | TRBV30 | TGTGCCTGGAGTGTGGGTAGCAATCAGCCCCAGCATTTT | CAWSVGSNQPQHF
13 | TRBJ2-7 | few | . | TRBV30 | TGTGCCTGGAGTCGGAGGGGCGCCTACGAGCAGTACTTC | CAWSRRGAYEQYF
14 | TRBJ1-5 | . | TRBD1 | TRBV27 | TGTGCCAGCAGTCCCGGGACAGGGGATCAGCCCCAGCATTTT | CASSPGTGDQPQHF
15 | TRBJ2-5 | . | TRBD1 | TRBV7-9 | TGTGCCAGCAGCTTAGGCGGGGACAGGGAAGAGACCCAGTACTTC | CASSLGGDREETQYF
17 | TRBJ2-2 | . | . | TRBV4-1 | TGCGCCAGCAGCCAAGTGAATCTGGGCCTGGACACCGGGGAGCTGTTTTTT | CASSQVNLGLDTGELFF
14 | TRBJ1-1 | few | TRBD1 | TRBV10-3 | TGTGCCATCAGTGGACAGGGGGCGAACACTGAAGCTTTCTTT | CAISGQGANTEAFF
15 | TRBJ1-2 | . | TRBD1 | TRBV6-5 | TGTGCCAGCAGCTCCAAACAGGGGGCGGGCTATGGCTACACCTTC | CASSSKQGAGYGYTF
11 | TRBJ1-2 | . | TRBD1 | TRBV2 | TGTGCCAGCAGTATTAGGACAGGGCCCCTCTTC | CASSIRTGPLF
17 | TRBJ1-4 | . | . | TRBV4-3 | TGCGCCAGCAGCCAAGATCTTCGGGTAGGGGGTAATGAAAAACTGTTTTTT | CASSQDLRVGGNEKLFF
13 | TRBJ1-4 | . | TRBD1 | TRBV29-1 | TGCAGCGTTGCAAGGACAGGGAATGAAAAACTGTTTTTT | CSVARTGNEKLFF
14 | TRBJ1-5 | few | . | TRBV29-1 | TGCAGCGTTTCCGGGATTGGAATGGATCAGCCCCAGCATTTT | CSVSGIGMDQPQHF
14 | TRBJ2-5 | . | . | TRBV29-1 | TGCAGCGTTGAAAAGGGCAGCGTCGGGGAGACCCAGTACTTC | CSVEKGSVGETQYF
14 | TRBJ2-3 | . | . | TRBV6-5 | TGTGCCAGCAGGAGGACAGCGAGCACAGATACGCAGTATTTT | CASRRTASTDTQYF
15 | TRBJ2-5 | . | TRBD1 | TRBV6-5 | TGTGCCAGCGCTTCAGGGACAGGGGGCCAAGAGACCCAGTACTTC | CASASGTGGQETQYF
15 | TRBJ2-1 | . | . | TRBV6-6 | TGTGCCAGCAGCCTAGGGGGGGGGAGAAACAATGAGCAGTTCTTC | CASSLGGGRNNEQFF
16 | TRBJ2-3 | . | . | TRBV7-2 | TGTGCCAGCAGCTTAATCCGGTTTCGGGACACAGATACGCAGTATTTT | CASSLIRFRDTDTQYF
14 | TRBJ1-3 | . | TRBD1 | TRBV29-1 | TGCAGCGTTGGGGGACAGCTCGATTTTGGCACCATATATTTT | CSVGGQLDFGTIYF
15 | TRBJ2-5 | . | TRBD1 | TRBV11-2 | TGTGCCAGCAGCCCCCCCGACAGGGTACAAGAGACCCAGTACTTC | CASSPPDRVQETQYF
14 | TRBJ1-1 | . | . | TRBV30 | TGTGCCTCGTTCCCGGGACCGAAGAACACTGAAGCTTTCTTT | CASFPGPKNTEAFF
17 | TRBJ1-5 | . | . | TRBV4-2 | TGTGCCAGCAGCCAAGAGGGGCAGGGGCTAAACAATCAGCCCCAGCATTTT | CASSQEGQGLNNQPQHF
15 | TRBJ2-1 | few | . | TRBV7-9 | TGTGCCAGCAGCCGCTCCGCAAGCTCCTACAATGAGCAGTTCTTC | CASSRSASSYNEQFF
15 | TRBJ1-5 | . | . | TRBV4-3 | TGCGCCAGCAGCCAAGAGCTAGGAGGGATACAGCCCCAGCATTTT | CASSQELGGIQPQHF
14 | TRBJ1-3 | few | . | TRBV2 | TGTGCCAGCAGTGACAGGACCTCTGGAAACACCATATATTTT | CASSDRTSGNTIYF
14 | TRBJ2-3 | . | TRBD1 | TRBV6-1 | TGTGCCAGCAGTCTGAGGGGGCCGGTAGATACGCAGTATTTT | CASSLRGPVDTQYF
15 | TRBJ2-1 | . | . | TRBV2 | TGTGCCAGCAGTGAACTGACAGTAGATTACAATGAGCAGTTCTTC | CASSELTVDYNEQFF
13 | TRBJ2-5 | . | . | TRBV7-2 | TGTGCCAGCAGCTTTACTAGAGAAGAGACCCAGTACTTC | CASSFTREETQYF
16 | TRBJ2-6 | few | . | TRBV5-1 | TGCGCCAGCACCCCGACAGCCCTCTCCGGGGCCAACGTCCTGACTTTC | CASTPTALSGANVLTF
15 | TRBJ1-1 | . | . | TRBV9 | TGTGCCAGCAGCGTAGTGGCCGCCCGAGGGACTGAAGCTTTCTTT | CASSVVAARGTEAFF
12 | TRBJ1-1 | . | . | TRBV29-1 | TGCAGCGTTGACGGGTGGAGCACTGAAGCTTTCTTT | CSVDGWSTEAFF
14 | TRBJ1-4 | . | . | TRBV4-1 | TGCGCCAGCAGCCAAGCCGGAGGTAATGAAAAACTGTTTTTT | CASSQAGGNEKLFF
15 | TRBJ2-2 | . | . | TRBV9 | TGTGCCAGCAGCGAAGAGGGGTTTTACACCGGGGAGCTGTTTTTT | CASSEEGFYTGELFF
16 | TRBJ2-1 | . | TRBD2 | TRBV27 | TGTGCCAGCAGTCTCTTCGGACTAGCGGGGGCGGATGAGCAGTTCTTC | CASSLFGLAGADEQFF
13 | TRBJ2-7 | few | . | TRBV29-1 | TGCAGCGCCCGAGGGGATCAGTTGAACGAGCAGTACTTC | CSARGDQLNEQYF
11 | TRBJ2-7 | . | . | TRBV2 | TGTGCCAGCAGGACGGGGAGCGAGCAGTACTTC | CASRTGSEQYF
14 | TRBJ1-1 | . | TRBD1 | TRBV5-1 | TGCGCCAGCAGGAGGACAGGGAACAATCCTGAAGCTTTCTTT | CASRRTGNNPEAFF
13 | TRBJ2-5 | . | . | TRBV29-1 | TGCAGCTCAGGCAGGGACCTCCAAGAGACCCAGTACTTC | CSSGRDLQETQYF
14 | TRBJ2-5 | . | . | TRBV7-7 | TGTGCTAGCAGCAGGGACCTAGAGCAAGAGACCCAGTACTTC | CASSRDLEQETQYF
14 | TRBJ2-3 | . | TRBD1 | TRBV29-1 | TGCAGCGTTTTAGGAGGGACAGGGGCAGATACGCAGTATTTT | CSVLGGTGADTQYF
15 | TRBJ2-5 | . | TRBD2 | TRBV6-6 | TGTGCCAGCAGTTCAGCGGGGGGGCCCTGGGAGACCCAGTACTTC | CASSSAGGPWETQYF
12 | TRBJ2-5 | few | TRBD2 | TRBV29-1 | TGCAGCGGCGGACTAGCGGGAGAGACCCAGTACTTC | CSGGLAGETQYF
14 | TRBJ2-5 | . | . | TRBV29-1 | TGCAGCGTTGAAAGGCAGGGGGGACAAGAGACCCAGTACTTC | CSVERQGGQETQYF
11 | TRBJ2-3 | . | . | TRBV5-1 | TGCGCCAGCAGCCTCACTGATACGCAGTATTTT | CASSLTDTQYF
16 | TRBJ1-6 | . | TRBD1 | TRBV9 | TGTGCCAGCAGCACGGGGACAGGCCGCTATAATTCACCCCTCCACTTT | CASSTGTGRYNSPLHF
13 | TRBJ1-1 | . | . | TRBV6-4 | TGTGCCAGCAGGGGACGGTTGAACACTGAAGCTTTCTTT | CASRGRLNTEAFF
16 | TRBJ2-2 | once | TRBD1 | TRBV5-4 | TGTGCCAGCAGCCCAAGACAGGGGGCGAACACCGGGGAGCTGTTTTTT | CASSPRQGANTGELFF
14 | TRBJ2-7 | . | TRBD1 | TRBV9 | TGTGCCAGCAGCGCGGGACAGGGAATCCCCGAGCAGTACTTC | CASSAGQGIPEQYF
14 | TRBJ2-2 | . | TRBD1 | TRBV25-1 | TGTGCCAGCATGAGACAGGGGAACACCGGGGAGCTGTTTTTT | CASMRQGNTGELFF
13 | TRBJ2-7 | . | . | TRBV7-9 | TGTGCCAGCAGCTTAGCCGGGGGCTACGAGCAGTACTTC | CASSLAGGYEQYF
15 | TRBJ1-5 | . | . | TRBV4-1 | TGCGCCAGCAGCCAAGATTGGGCACAAAGTCAGCCCCAGCATTTT | CASSQDWAQSQPQHF
17 | TRBJ2-5 | . | TRBD2 | TRBV29-1 | TGCAGCGTCTCCAACCTAGCGGGGGGGCCAAGCCAAGAGACCCAGTACTTC | CSVSNLAGGPSQETQYF
15 | TRBJ1-1 | . | . | TRBV5-1 | TGCGCCAGCAGCTTGGCACGGGGGCTGTACACTGAAGCTTTCTTT | CASSLARGLYTEAFF